A selection of T cell receptor beta chains follows, all from one sample in a study of identifying expanded T cells in peripheral blood. The data were produced by immunoSEQ multiplex PCR, yet TCRdb's version contains in-frame clones alone and is incomplete. The data show around 95,000 clones, 88% seen once. Sequenced input: blood. These receptors came from a person aged 18 to 70 in good health. The CDR3 runs from the conserved cysteine through the conserved F or W. A D gene is named only where the DNA matches it firmly. Clone size is given for some rows only: seen once, a few or many times, or a class if the clone is expanded.

CDR3 protein | CDR3 DNA | J gene | D gene | V gene | clone size
CASSASTGMNTEAFF | TGTGCCAGCAGTGCTTCGACAGGGATGAACACTGAAGCTTTCTTT | TRBJ1-1 | TRBD1 | TRBV2 | -
CASSLDRWVYEQYF | TGCGCCAGCAGCTTGGACCGATGGGTCTACGAGCAGTACTTC | TRBJ2-7 | - | TRBV5-1 | -
CASSRKSGRIIGTEAFF | TGCGCCAGCAGCCGAAAGTCCGGACGGATCATCGGCACTGAAGCTTTCTTT | TRBJ1-1 | - | TRBV5-1 | -
CASSLFLGTGSPLHF | TGTGCCAGCAGCTTATTTCTGGGTACGGGTTCACCCCTCCACTTT | TRBJ1-6 | - | TRBV5-6 | -
CAISAEHTEAFF | TGTGCCATCAGTGCGGAACACACTGAAGCTTTCTTT | TRBJ1-1 | - | TRBV10-3 | -
CASSVVAGGHGFANEQFF | TGTGCCAGCAGCGTAGTAGCGGGAGGGCATGGGTTCGCGAATGAGCAGTTCTTC | TRBJ2-1 | TRBD2 | TRBV7-2 | -
CASIGPLEYGYTF | TGTGCCAGTATCGGCCCCCTGGAGTATGGCTACACCTTC | TRBJ1-2 | - | TRBV19 | -
CASSTRQAMGGYTF | TGTGCCAGTAGTACCCGACAGGCGATGGGTGGCTACACCTTC | TRBJ1-2 | - | TRBV19 | -
CASSPRGSGYTF | TGTGCCAGCAGCCCCAGGGGGTCTGGCTACACCTTC | TRBJ1-2 | TRBD1 | TRBV7-9 | -
CASSHAGLNTGELFF | TGTGCCAGCAGTCACGCGGGACTGAACACCGGGGAGCTGTTTTTT | TRBJ2-2 | - | TRBV25-1 | -
CASSRTGGGQPQHF | TGTGCCAGCAGTCGGACAGGGGGCGGTCAGCCCCAGCATTTT | TRBJ1-5 | TRBD1 | TRBV27 | -
CASSYSVQGETQYF | TGTGCCAGCAGTTACTCGGTCCAGGGGGAGACCCAGTACTTC | TRBJ2-5 | - | TRBV6-5 | -
CASSVTEGSYNEQFF | TGTGCCAGCAGCGTCACGGAGGGCTCCTACAATGAGCAGTTCTTC | TRBJ2-1 | - | TRBV6-5 | -
CASSFSSGSADTQYF | TGTGCCAGCAGTTTTAGTAGCGGGAGCGCAGATACGCAGTATTTT | TRBJ2-3 | TRBD2 | TRBV27 | -
CASSEPDRYAYEQYF | TGTGCCAGCAGTGAACCCGACAGGTACGCCTACGAGCAGTACTTC | TRBJ2-7 | - | TRBV6-1 | few
CASRQGWEKLFF | TGTGCCAGCAGACAGGGGTGGGAAAAACTGTTTTTT | TRBJ1-4 | TRBD1 | TRBV6-5 | -
CASSDLGGTEAFF | TGTGCCAGCAGTGACTTAGGGGGAACTGAAGCTTTCTTT | TRBJ1-1 | - | TRBV6-6 | -
CAIKPGQGASYYGYTF | TGTGCCATCAAGCCGGGACAGGGGGCGTCTTATTATGGCTACACCTTC | TRBJ1-2 | TRBD1 | TRBV10-3 | -
CASSLAVGPRNTEAFF | TGCGCCAGCAGCTTGGCGGTAGGTCCTAGGAACACTGAAGCTTTCTTT | TRBJ1-1 | - | TRBV5-1 | -
CATSRDEPVHNEQFF | TGTGCCACCAGCAGAGATGAACCGGTTCACAATGAGCAGTTCTTC | TRBJ2-1 | - | TRBV15 | -
CASQANTLSGNTIYF | TGTGCCAGTCAAGCGAACACCCTCTCTGGAAACACCATATATTTT | TRBJ1-3 | - | TRBV6-6 | -
CSVGGRRHGQYF | TGCAGCGTTGGGGGCAGGAGGCACGGGCAGTACTTC | TRBJ2-7 | - | TRBV29-1 | -
CASSYRQGLENGYTF | TGTGCCAGCAGTTACCGACAGGGATTGGAGAATGGCTACACCTTC | TRBJ1-2 | TRBD1 | TRBV6-6 | -
CASSLQGAGAEQYF | TGTGCCAGCAGTTTACAGGGGGCGGGGGCCGAGCAGTACTTC | TRBJ2-7 | - | TRBV27 | -
CASSPLDRGRDGYTF | TGTGCCAGCAGTCCGCTGGACAGGGGGCGGGATGGCTACACCTTC | TRBJ1-2 | TRBD1 | TRBV6-5 | once
CASSELYNEQFF | TGTGCCAGCAGTGAATTATACAATGAGCAGTTCTTC | TRBJ2-1 | - | TRBV2 | -
CASSLDVAGTDTQYF | TGCGCCAGCAGCTTGGATGTAGCGGGCACAGATACGCAGTATTTT | TRBJ2-3 | - | TRBV5-1 | -
CASSMQETQYF | TGCGCCAGCAGCATGCAAGAGACCCAGTACTTC | TRBJ2-5 | - | TRBV5-1 | once
CASSGGTGGTGANVLTF | TGTGCCAGCAGTGGGGGGACAGGGGGTACTGGGGCCAACGTCCTGACTTTC | TRBJ2-6 | TRBD1 | TRBV2 | -
CASSLGGGSTDTQYF | TGCGCCAGCAGCTTGGGAGGGGGGAGCACAGATACGCAGTATTTT | TRBJ2-3 | - | TRBV5-1 | -
CASSLARQGNAEAFF | TGCGCCAGCAGCTTGGCCCGACAGGGGAACGCTGAAGCTTTCTTT | TRBJ1-1 | TRBD1 | TRBV5-1 | -
CASSSLTGSETQYF | TGTGCCAGCAGTTCTCTTACAGGGAGCGAGACCCAGTACTTC | TRBJ2-5 | - | TRBV6-6 | -
CASSRPTGGEGYTF | TGTGCCAGCAGTCGCCCGACAGGGGGTGAGGGCTACACCTTC | TRBJ1-2 | TRBD1 | TRBV6-5 | once
CATNTMNTEAFF | TGTGCCACCAATACCATGAACACTGAAGCTTTCTTT | TRBJ1-1 | - | TRBV19 | few
CASSLSTPLYNEQFF | TGTGCCAGCAGTTTATCGACCCCTTTATACAATGAGCAGTTCTTC | TRBJ2-1 | - | TRBV27 | -
CASSLSGLAGGPGRDNEQFF | TGTGCCAGCAGTTTATCGGGACTAGCGGGGGGGCCAGGAAGGGACAATGAGCAGTTCTTC | TRBJ2-1 | TRBD2 | TRBV27 | -
CASSLDHRGVLFF | TGTGCCAGCAGCTTAGATCATCGTGGGGTGCTGTTTTTT | TRBJ2-2 | - | TRBV5-8 | -
CASSRRDRGSGNEQFF | TGTGCCAGTAGTCGCCGCGACAGGGGGTCTGGCAATGAGCAGTTCTTC | TRBJ2-1 | TRBD1 | TRBV19 | -
CASRTSGGRYNEQFF | TGTGCCAGCAGAACCTCAGGGGGCAGGTACAATGAGCAGTTCTTC | TRBJ2-1 | TRBD1 | TRBV7-9 | -
CASSVVPDTEAFF | TGTGCCAGCAGCGTAGTACCGGACACTGAAGCTTTCTTT | TRBJ1-1 | - | TRBV9 | -
CASSLVIGKPGELFF | TGTGCCAGCAGCTTAGTGATCGGGAAACCCGGGGAGCTGTTTTTT | TRBJ2-2 | - | TRBV7-2 | -
CASSAGPNYEQYF | TGTGCCAGCAGCGCGGGTCCTAACTACGAGCAGTACTTC | TRBJ2-7 | - | TRBV9 | -